This paragraph reports one T cell receptor (beta chain). What it binds is unknown. In the source study's methods: After removing out-of-frame reads, 2 million to 2.5 million distinct TCRbeta sequences remained. The assay was immunoSEQ multiplex PCR, and TCRdb's table has in-frame clones only and misses some. That table furnishes V, J and clone size, whereas the DNA furnished D and trimming. The data contain about 56,000 clones, around 80% of them singletons. Single viable CD3+CD4+CD8-CD45RO+ cells were sorted as the memory CD4+ T cells. There are 13 residues in the CDR3. J lost 10 bases, V lost 4 bases, and 8 bases had no gene match. CDR1 KGHSH and CDR2 LQKENI come from the germline V gene. This record comes from a study of memory CD4+ T cells and cytomegalovirus serostatus. General study findings and limits: Suggested: most of the CMV-linked TCR signature lies in CD4+ memory cells. CD4+ memory repertoires contained about 40% of the roughly 160 reported CMV TCRbeta sequences.

The J gene is TRBJ2-3, the V gene TRBV18, with TRBD2 identical over 7 bases. The sequencing sample was made of memory CD4+ T cells from blood. The clonotype comes from an adult in good health and CMV-seronegative. As DNA, the CDR3 is TGTGCCAGCTCACAGGGCGGGGGAATCGCGCAGTATTTT. Translated: CASSQGGGIAQYF.